The 32 T cell receptor beta chains below come from one sample, sequenced in a study of Ad26.COV2.S vaccination and SARS-CoV-2 variants. Specified treatment: roughly 18 received Ad26.COV2.S at low or high dose, single or two shots; about 5 received placebo; per-sample allocation not given. Sampling was done on day 63 after the first vaccine or placebo injection. This table comes from immunoSEQ multiplex PCR, and its TCRdb copy is limited to in-frame clones, with some not included. The table has 300,000 to 400,000 clones, roughly 90% seen once. The sample was peripheral blood, taken in a trial of Ad26.COV2.S vaccine versus placebo. Source of these receptors: a person between 18 and 65 years old who received the Ad26.COV2.S COVID-19 vaccine or a placebo.

The V gene is TRBV6-6, the J gene TRBJ2-7, with D possibly TRBD1 on 5 matching bases. This CDR3 has 13 amino acids. V lost 1 base and J 4 bases, leaving 8 bases between the germline ends. The germline V gene has CDR1 MNHNY and CDR2 SVGAGI (reference sequence). The CDR3 coding sequence is TGTGCCAGCAGTTACTTGGCAGGGTACGAGCAGTACTTC. Protein sequence: CASSYLAGYEQYF.

This clone was detected only a few times. The J gene is TRBJ1-1, the V gene TRBV30; 7 bases fit TRBD1. V was pared by 1 base and J by 6 bases, with 8 bases of the junction left unmatched. Germline CDR1 and CDR2: GTSNPN and SVGIG (reference sequence). This CDR3 has 14 residues. In DNA form, the CDR3 reads TGTGCCTGGAGTGGGGACAGTCAACAGGCTGAAGCTTTCTTT. Its translation is CAWSGDSQQAEAFF. Full variable domain (remainder filled in from reference TRBV30 and TRBJ1-1): SQTIHQWPATLVQPVGSPLSLECTVEGTSNPNLYWYRQAAGRGLQLLFYSVGIGQISSEVPQNLSASRPQDRQFILSSKKLLLSDSGFYLCAWSGDSQQAEAFFGQGTRLTVV.

The chain has TRBV12-3 or TRBV12-4 and TRBJ1-3, with unresolved D. CDR3 length: 13 amino acids. The V end lost 0 bases, the J end lost 3 bases, and 3 bases lay between the germline ends. The CDR3 loop reads CASSLARGNTIYF. DNA of the CDR3: TGTGCCAGCAGTTTAGCGCGTGGAAACACCATATATTTT.

This clone was counted only a few times. The rearrangement joins TRBV29-1 to TRBJ1-5; D not resolved. Germline V lookup: CDR1 SQVTM, CDR2 ANQGSEA. Trimming took 3 bases from V and 3 from J, leaving 9 bases between them. CDR3 size: 13 residues. The DNA of the CDR3 is TGCAGCGTTGACGGCGGCTTCAATCAGCCCCAGCATTTT. As protein: CSVDGGFNQPQHF.

This chain connects TRBV7-8 to TRBJ2-7; D gene unclear. The CDR3 is 16 amino acids. V was shortened by 4 bases and J by 1 base, with 17 bases between the two germline ends. From germline, CDR1 is SGHVS and CDR2 FQNEAQ. CDR3 region: CASSYGSSSGSYEQYV. The CDR3 region has the DNA TGTGCCAGCAGCTATGGCTCCTCTTCTGGGTCCTACGAGCAGTACGTC.

This clone appeared a few times. The V call is TRBV10-1, the J call TRBJ1-1; no clear D gene. Germline CDR1 WNHNN, CDR2 SYGVQD (reference sequence). The CDR3 spans 14 residues. With 4 bases removed from V and 1 base from J, the gap between germline ends came to 10 bases. The chain's CDR3 is CASSVPGRNTEAFF. CDR3 nucleotides: TGCGCCAGCAGTGTTCCTGGGAGGAACACTGAAGCTTTCTTT.

The rearrangement joins TRBV12-3 or TRBV12-4 to TRBJ1-1; D might be TRBD1 (6 bases). V was pared by 5 bases and J by 6 bases, with 13 bases between. This CDR3 comprises 13 residues. CDR3 amino acids: CASSTLTGPEAFF. CDR3 nucleotide sequence: TGTGCCAGCAGTACGTTGACAGGTCCTGAAGCTTTCTTT.

This chain uses TRBV5-4 with TRBJ2-1, with D maybe TRBD1 (5 bases). This CDR3 contains 15 residues. Trimming stripped 4 bases from V and 8 bases from J, with 19 bases between. Per germline, CDR1 SGHNT and CDR2 YYREEE (reference sequence). The CDR3 DNA reads TGTGCCAGCAGCCCCGCCGGGCTCCTAGGGGATGAGCAGTTCTTC. Its translation is CASSPAGLLGDEQFF.

The chain recombines TRBV10-3 with TRBJ2-2; 8 bases agree with TRBD1. V trimming: 6 bases; J trimming: 5 bases; junction bases outside the gene matches: 5. CDR1 is ENHRY and CDR2 is SYGVKD in the germline V gene. The CDR3 loop spans 14 amino acids. CDR3 sequence (DNA): TGTGCCATCAGGACAGGGGTGGGAACCGGGGAGCTGTTTTTT. This codes for CAIRTGVGTGELFF.

The rearrangement links TRBV27 to TRBJ1-1, with a possible D match to TRBD1 (5 bases). Germline V gives CDR1 MNHEY, CDR2 SMNVEV (reference sequence). The V gene lost 3 bases and the J gene lost 4 bases, with 30 bases spanning the gap. The length of the CDR3 is 20 residues. The CDR3 DNA is TGTGCCAGCAGTTTTTTGGTCCGGCCCCGATTAGAGGGGTTTGGCACTGAAGCTTTCTTT. Protein sequence: CASSFLVRPRLEGFGTEAFF.

The genes are TRBV7-9 and TRBJ2-7; 9 nucleotides match TRBD1. Germline-derived CDR1 and CDR2 are SEHNR and FQNEAQ (reference sequence). Trimming cost V 4 bases and J 7 bases; bases outside gene matches: 14. The CDR3 is 16 residues long. For the CDR3, the DNA is TGTGCCAGCAGCTCCCCAACCCGGACAGGGGCGGGGGAGCAGTACTTC. It encodes CASSSPTRTGAGEQYF.

The rearrangement links TRBV4-3 to TRBJ1-5; D perhaps matches TRBD1 (5 bases). Trimming pared 0 bases from V and 0 bases from J, leaving 12 bases between. Germline CDR1 is LGHNA and CDR2 is YSLEER. This CDR3 contains 17 residues. The CDR3 loop is CASSQDRTGYSNQPQHF. CDR3 nucleotide sequence: TGCGCCAGCAGCCAAGATCGAACAGGCTATAGCAATCAGCCCCAGCATTTT.

The V call is TRBV2, the J call TRBJ2-3; 10 nucleotides match TRBD2. Looked up from germline, CDR1 is SNHLY and CDR2 is FYNNEI. The ends lost 7 bases at V and 1 base at J; junction bases unmatched: 2. The CDR3 is made up of 14 amino acids. CDR3 protein: CASKSGGGTDTQYF. In DNA form, the CDR3 reads TGTGCCAGCAAGAGCGGGGGGGGCACAGATACGCAGTATTTT.

The genes are TRBV27 and TRBJ1-5; possibly TRBD1 for D (5 bases). Trimming shortened V by 2 bases and J by 5 bases, and 16 bases separated the two germline ends. The CDR3 spans 16 residues. Germline V lookup: CDR1 MNHEY, CDR2 SMNVEV (reference sequence). The CDR3 spells CASSLKERRDDQPQHF. The DNA for the CDR3 is TGTGCCAGCAGTTTAAAGGAGCGCAGGGATGATCAGCCCCAGCATTTT.

This sequence joins TRBV10-3 and TRBJ1-1, with a tentative D call TRBD1 (6 bases). V lost 6 bases and J 1 base, leaving 15 bases between the germline ends. Germline-derived CDR1 and CDR2 are ENHRY and SYGVKD. CDR3 length: 15 residues. The CDR3 here is CAIRAEDRRNTEAFF. CDR3 sequence (DNA): TGTGCCATCAGGGCCGAGGACAGAAGGAACACTGAAGCTTTCTTT.

The V call is TRBV6-1, the J call TRBJ2-1, with D tentatively TRBD1 (7 bases). Trimming left V 2 bases short and J 1 base short, with 12 bases between. In germline, CDR1 is MNHNS, CDR2 SASEGT. The CDR3 spans 16 residues. The CDR3 is CASSESPGGSYNEQFF. CDR3 DNA sequence: TGTGCCAGCAGTGAAAGCCCAGGGGGGTCCTACAATGAGCAGTTCTTC.

The chain joins TRBV6-2 or TRBV6-3 to TRBJ2-7, with 7 bases that match TRBD2. The J segment lost 3 bases and the V segment lost 4 bases, leaving 6 bases of the junction unmatched. The germline gives CDR1 MNHEY, CDR2 SVGEGT. The CDR3 spans 14 residues. In DNA, the CDR3 is TGTGCCAGCAGTTTGGCGGGGGAACACTACGAGCAGTACTTC. This codes for CASSLAGEHYEQYF.

The chain joins TRBV19 to TRBJ2-6, with D perhaps matching TRBD2 (5 bases). CDR1 and CDR2 from the germline V gene are LNHDA and SQIVND (reference sequence). V lost 7 bases and J lost 0, with 7 bases in between. The CDR3 covers 14 residues. In DNA, the CDR3 is TGTGCCAGTACCGGGATCTCTGGGGCCAACGTCCTGACTTTC. Its translation: CASTGISGANVLTF.

The chain carries TRBV6-5 and TRBJ1-5; D unclear. Germline CDR1 is MNHEY and CDR2 is SVGAGI. The CDR3 consists of 14 residues. With 6 bases removed from V and 0 bases from J, the gap between germline ends came to 9 bases. The CDR3 DNA follows: TGTGCCAGCAGCGAGGGTAATAGCAATCAGCCCCAGCATTTT. This codes for CASSEGNSNQPQHF.

The V call is TRBV7-9, the J call TRBJ2-5; TRBD2 matches at 9 bases. The germline CDR1 and CDR2 sequences are SEHNR and FQNEAQ (reference sequence). V lost 2 bases to trimming and J lost 2 bases; unmatched junction nucleotides: 6. The CDR3 sequence is 16 residues long. The DNA of the CDR3 is TGTGCCAGCAGCTTACTCCCTAGCGGGGAGCAAGAGACCCAGTACTTC. Translating it yields CASSLLPSGEQETQYF.

The CDR3 nucleotides are TGCGCCAGCAGCCGGGCCAGGCATTCACCCCTCCACTTT. It encodes CASSRARHSPLHF. The gene calls are TRBV4-3 and TRBJ1-6; D not resolved. The CDR3 is 13 amino acids. The V end lost 4 bases, the J end lost 8 bases, and 9 bases lay between the germline ends. Germline loops: CDR1 LGHNA, CDR2 YSLEER.

This chain connects TRBV7-2 to TRBJ2-3; perhaps TRBD2 as D (6 bases). Germline V gene lookup returns CDR1 SGHTA and CDR2 FQGNSA. The CDR3 length is 18 residues. The V and J ends lost 5 bases and 0 bases respectively, with 21 bases between them. The CDR3 sequence is CASSGGLSPGWSTDTQYF. The CDR3 DNA sequence: TGTGCCAGCAGCGGGGGACTTTCCCCGGGGTGGAGCACAGATACGCAGTATTTT.

The chain has TRBV7-2 and TRBJ2-5; TRBD2 is a possible D gene (6 bases). The germline V gene has CDR1 SGHTA and CDR2 FQGNSA. The CDR3 extends over 15 amino acids. The V and J ends lost 4 bases and 4 bases respectively, with 16 bases between them. CDR3 sequence reads: CASSSFRLVSETQYF. The CDR3 nucleotides are TGTGCCAGCAGCTCCTTTCGACTAGTTTCAGAGACCCAGTACTTC.

The chain links TRBV6-5 to TRBJ2-1; no reliable D call. This CDR3 has 14 amino acids. The germline V and J ends were trimmed by 4 bases and 4 bases, with 11 bases remaining between them. Germline lookup yields CDR1 MNHEY and CDR2 SVGAGI. CDR3 in amino acids: CASSLRVLYNEQFF. CDR3 DNA sequence: TGTGCCAGCAGTTTACGGGTTCTGTACAATGAGCAGTTCTTC.

The gene calls are TRBV24-1 and TRBJ1-1, with a weak D call TRBD1 (6 bases). Germline V CDR1 and CDR2: KGHDR, SFDVKD. Trimming took off 3 bases at V and 4 bases at J, with 20 bases between the two ends. This CDR3 region has 17 residues. CDR3: CATSDPNGRDRTTEAFF. The CDR3 DNA reads TGTGCCACCAGTGATCCCAATGGTCGTGACAGGACCACTGAAGCTTTCTTT.

The rearrangement links TRBV2 to TRBJ2-3; D unclear. Trimming pared 6 bases from V and 4 bases from J, leaving 14 bases between. The CDR3 has 14 residues. Looked up from germline, CDR1 is SNHLY and CDR2 is FYNNEI. The CDR3 loop is CASSLSDVADTQYF. CDR3 nucleotides: TGTGCCAGCAGCCTTTCGGATGTCGCAGATACGCAGTATTTT.

The chain couples TRBV3-1 (or the pseudogene TRBV3-2) to TRBJ2-7, with 10 bases aligning to TRBD2. Unmatched junction bases numbered 8, after V lost 4 bases and J lost 5 bases. Germline CDR1 and CDR2: LGHDT and YNNKEL (reference sequence). This CDR3 spans 15 amino acids. CDR3 nucleotide sequence: TGTGCCAGCAGCCGGGTTCTAGCGGGAGTCGACGAGCAGTACGTC. Its protein product is CASSRVLAGVDEQYV.

The chain links TRBV7-9 to TRBJ2-5, with 11 bases matching TRBD2. Germline CDR1 and CDR2: SEHNR and FQNEAQ (reference sequence). The CDR3 contains 15 residues. After removal of 5 bases from V and 5 bases from J, the junction contained 7 bases not matched to a gene. CDR3 loop: CASSALAGVWETQYF. Written as DNA, the CDR3 is TGTGCCAGCAGCGCACTAGCGGGAGTGTGGGAGACCCAGTACTTC.

The rearrangement joins TRBV12-3 or TRBV12-4 to TRBJ2-4; D call uncertain. The CDR3 totals 13 residues. V lost 0 bases, J lost 7 bases, and 7 bases lay in between. CDR3 residues: CASSLAGLNIQYF. CDR3 sequence (DNA): TGTGCCAGCAGTTTAGCGGGTTTGAACATTCAGTACTTC.

The chain joins TRBV6-5 to TRBJ2-1; D is undetermined. The CDR3 contains 13 residues. Looked up from germline, CDR1 is MNHEY and CDR2 is SVGAGI. Trimming shortened V by 0 bases and J by 6 bases, and 6 bases separated the two germline ends. CDR3 sequence: CASSYSAVNEQFF. DNA for the CDR3: TGTGCCAGCAGTTACTCGGCGGTCAATGAGCAGTTCTTC.

The J gene is TRBJ1-2, the V gene TRBV18; D might be TRBD1 (5 bases). The V end was cut by 3 bases, the J end by 4 bases, with 12 bases between. The V gene's germline CDR1 is KGHSH and CDR2 LQKENI. CDR3 length equals 14 residues. CDR3 in DNA: TGTGCCAGCTCACCGCCAGGCACAGGCTATGGCTACACCTTC. Encoded protein: CASSPPGTGYGYTF.

V and J are TRBV4-3 and TRBJ1-1; D remains ambiguous. The CDR3 spans 14 residues. The germline V and J ends were trimmed by 4 bases and 3 bases, with 12 bases remaining between them. CDR1 is LGHNA and CDR2 is YSLEER in the germline V gene. The CDR3 DNA reads as TGCGCCAGCAGCCTCGAGGCCCACGACACTGAAGCTTTCTTT. It translates to CASSLEAHDTEAFF.